The source of this TCR beta chain is a study of blood T cell repertoires in COVID-19. For the study at large: Acute and convalescent COVID-19 samples came from the United States, Italy and Spain. In each case, the material was cDNA or gDNA derived from T cells, B-cell-depleted T cells, or PBMCs.

In regard to this clone: Other DNA sequences of this sample code for an identical CDR3.

Study processing details: Amplification with reference gene primers provided the estimates of nucleated cell counts. The repertoire was sequenced with immunoSEQ multiplex PCR; TCRdb's copy has only in-frame clones and lacks some. The V and J calls and clone size were taken over from that table, and D and trimming were inferred from the DNA. Among approximately 85,000 clones, more than 80% were seen once, and the ten largest hold 25% to 30%. The sample consisted of peripheral blood. The TCR comes from a man aged 45-60 years with active or convalescent COVID-19.

This chain's CDR3 is CASSESRTENSPLHF. The DNA for the CDR3 is TGCGCCAGCAGTGAGTCTCGAACGGAGAATTCACCCCTCCACTTT. The rearrangement uses TRBV10-1 and TRBJ1-6; no definite D call. Trimming pared 0 bases from V and 7 bases from J, leaving 10 bases between. Germline values: CDR1 WNHNN, CDR2 SYGVQD (reference sequence). The CDR3 has 15 residues.